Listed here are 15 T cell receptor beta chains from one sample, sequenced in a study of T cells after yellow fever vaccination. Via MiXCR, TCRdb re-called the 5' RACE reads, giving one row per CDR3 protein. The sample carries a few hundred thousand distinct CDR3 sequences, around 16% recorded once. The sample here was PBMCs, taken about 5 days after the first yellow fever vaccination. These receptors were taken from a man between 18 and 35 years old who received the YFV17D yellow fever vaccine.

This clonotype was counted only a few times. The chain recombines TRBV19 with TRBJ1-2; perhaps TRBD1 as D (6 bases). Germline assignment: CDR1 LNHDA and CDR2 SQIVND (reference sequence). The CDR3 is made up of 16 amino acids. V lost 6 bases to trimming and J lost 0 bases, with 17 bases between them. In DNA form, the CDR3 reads TGTGCCAGTAGCTTTATATCAGGGGTCTCTAACTATGGCTACACCTTC. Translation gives CASSFISGVSNYGYTF.

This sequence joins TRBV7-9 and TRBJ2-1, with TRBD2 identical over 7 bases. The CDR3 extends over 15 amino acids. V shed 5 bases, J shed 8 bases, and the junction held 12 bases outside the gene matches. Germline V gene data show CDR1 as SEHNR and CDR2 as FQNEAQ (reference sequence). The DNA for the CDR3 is TGTGCCAGCAGCCCTGGGGGGGGTCGAATGGATGAGCAGTTCTTC. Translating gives CASSPGGGRMDEQFF.

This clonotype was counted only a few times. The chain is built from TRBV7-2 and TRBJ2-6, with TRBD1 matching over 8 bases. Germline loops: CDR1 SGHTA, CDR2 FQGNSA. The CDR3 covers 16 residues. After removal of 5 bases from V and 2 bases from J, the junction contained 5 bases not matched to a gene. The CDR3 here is CASSTRTGPGANVLTF. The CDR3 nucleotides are TGTGCCAGCAGCACCCGGACAGGGCCTGGGGCCAACGTCCTGACTTTC.

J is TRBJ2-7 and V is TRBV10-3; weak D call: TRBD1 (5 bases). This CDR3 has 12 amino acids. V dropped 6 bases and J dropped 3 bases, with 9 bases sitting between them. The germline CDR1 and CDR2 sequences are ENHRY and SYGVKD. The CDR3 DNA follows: TGTGCCATCAGGACAGAGAACTACGAGCAGTACTTC. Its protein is CAIRTENYEQYF.

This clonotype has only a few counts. The DNA of the CDR3 is TGTGCCAGCTCACCACCAGAGGGTAGCTCCTACAATGAGCAGTTCTTC. It is translated as CASSPPEGSSYNEQFF. The rearrangement uses TRBV18 and TRBJ2-1; maybe TRBD2 (5 bases). V lost 0 bases and J lost 0, with 9 bases in between. Germline V lookup: CDR1 KGHSH, CDR2 LQKENI. The CDR3 has 16 amino acids.

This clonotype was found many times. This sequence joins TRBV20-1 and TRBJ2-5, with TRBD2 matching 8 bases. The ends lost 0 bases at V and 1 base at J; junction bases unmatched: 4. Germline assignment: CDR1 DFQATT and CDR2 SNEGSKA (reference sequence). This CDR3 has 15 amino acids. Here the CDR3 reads CSARDARGAQETQYF. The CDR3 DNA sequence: TGCAGTGCTAGAGATGCGCGGGGGGCCCAAGAGACCCAGTACTTC.

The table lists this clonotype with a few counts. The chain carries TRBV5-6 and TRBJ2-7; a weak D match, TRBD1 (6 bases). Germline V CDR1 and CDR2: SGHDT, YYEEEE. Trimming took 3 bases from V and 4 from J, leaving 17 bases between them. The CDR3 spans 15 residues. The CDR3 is CASSWGLGTKYEQYV. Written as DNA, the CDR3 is TGTGCCAGCAGCTGGGGCCTCGGGACAAAATACGAGCAGTACGTC.

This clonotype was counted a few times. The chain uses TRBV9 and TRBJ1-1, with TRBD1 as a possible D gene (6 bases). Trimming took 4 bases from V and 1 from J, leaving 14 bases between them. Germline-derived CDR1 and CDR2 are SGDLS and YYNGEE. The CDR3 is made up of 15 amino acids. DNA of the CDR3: TGTGCCAGCAGCCCACTCGCGACAGGGAACACTGAAGCTTTCTTT. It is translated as CASSPLATGNTEAFF.

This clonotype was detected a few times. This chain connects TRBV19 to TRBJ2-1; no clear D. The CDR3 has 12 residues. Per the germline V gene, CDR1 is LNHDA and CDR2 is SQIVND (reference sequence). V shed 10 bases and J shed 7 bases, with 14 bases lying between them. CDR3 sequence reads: CATQRPDNEQFF. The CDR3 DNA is TGTGCCACCCAGAGGCCTGATAATGAGCAGTTCTTC. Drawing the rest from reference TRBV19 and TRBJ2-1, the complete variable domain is DGGITQSPKYLFRKEGQNVTLSCEQNLNHDAMYWYRQDPGQGLRLIYYSQIVNDFQKGDIAEGYSVSREKKESFPLTVTSAQKNPTAFYLCATQRPDNEQFFGPGTRLTVL.

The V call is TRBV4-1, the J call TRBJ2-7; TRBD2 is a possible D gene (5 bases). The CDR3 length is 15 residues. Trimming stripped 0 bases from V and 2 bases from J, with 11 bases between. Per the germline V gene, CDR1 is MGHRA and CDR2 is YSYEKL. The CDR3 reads CASSQDLVEAYEQYF. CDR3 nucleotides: TGCGCCAGCAGCCAAGATTTGGTGGAGGCCTACGAGCAGTACTTC.

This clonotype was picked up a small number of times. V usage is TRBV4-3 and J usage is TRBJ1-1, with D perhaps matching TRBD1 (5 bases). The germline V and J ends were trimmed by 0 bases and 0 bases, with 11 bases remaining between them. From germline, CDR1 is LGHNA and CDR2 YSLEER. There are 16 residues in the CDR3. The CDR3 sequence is CASSQDYGTLNTEAFF. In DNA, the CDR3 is TGCGCCAGCAGCCAAGATTACGGGACCCTGAACACTGAAGCTTTCTTT.

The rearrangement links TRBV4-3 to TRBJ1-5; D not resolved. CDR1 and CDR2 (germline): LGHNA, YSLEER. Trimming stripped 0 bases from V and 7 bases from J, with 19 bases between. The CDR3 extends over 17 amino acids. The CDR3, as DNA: TGCGCCAGCAGCCAAGATCGGGCAGGAGGAGGATGGCAGCCCCAGCATTTT. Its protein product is CASSQDRAGGGWQPQHF.

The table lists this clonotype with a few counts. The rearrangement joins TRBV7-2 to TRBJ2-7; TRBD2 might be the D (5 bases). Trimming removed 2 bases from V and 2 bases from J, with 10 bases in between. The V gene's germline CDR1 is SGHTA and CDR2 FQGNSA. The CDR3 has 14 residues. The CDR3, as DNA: TGTGCCAGCAGCTTACCCGGGGAAGCCTACGAGCAGTACGTC. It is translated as CASSLPGEAYEQYV.

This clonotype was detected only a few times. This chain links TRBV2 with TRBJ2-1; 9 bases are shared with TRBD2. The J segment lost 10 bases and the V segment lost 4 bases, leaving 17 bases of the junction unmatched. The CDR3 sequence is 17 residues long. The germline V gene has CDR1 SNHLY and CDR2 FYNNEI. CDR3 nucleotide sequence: TGTGCCAGCAGTGTTAGCGTGTGGGAGCGGGGGGAGGGGGAGCAGTTCTTC. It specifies CASSVSVWERGEGEQFF. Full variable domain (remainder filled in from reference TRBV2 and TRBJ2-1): EPEVTQTPSHQVTQMGQEVILRCVPISNHLYFYWYRQILGQKVEFLVSFYNNEISEKSEIFDDQFSVERPDGSNFTLKIRSTKLEDSAMYFCASSVSVWERGEGEQFFGPGTRLTVL.

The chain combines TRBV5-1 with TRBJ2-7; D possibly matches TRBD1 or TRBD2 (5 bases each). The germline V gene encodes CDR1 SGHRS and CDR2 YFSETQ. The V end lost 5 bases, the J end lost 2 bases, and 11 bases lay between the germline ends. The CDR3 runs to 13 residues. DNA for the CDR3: TGCGCCAGCAGGGGGGACGGAGCCTACGAGCAGTACGTC. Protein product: CASRGDGAYEQYV.